This T cell receptor (beta chain) was sequenced for a study of PD-L1 blockade in urothelial cancer. About the research overall: Patients previously received 0 to 3 chemotherapy regimens.

The CDR3 spans 15 residues. Germline CDR1 SNHLY, CDR2 FYNNEI. Trimming took 2 bases from V and 2 from J, leaving 13 bases between them. Clones were read by immunoSEQ multiplex PCR, and TCRdb kept only the in-frame ones, dropping some. The data hold 90,000 to 120,000 clones, with over 80% observed a single time. The chain uses TRBV2 and TRBJ2-7; D possibly corresponds to TRBD2 (6 bases). The clonotype originates from a woman at least 80 years old with urothelial cancer. The sequencing used PBMCs, collected around atezolizumab (anti-PD-L1) treatment. This CDR3 reads CASSERAGPTYEQYF. The DNA of the CDR3 is TGTGCCAGCAGTGAACGTGCGGGACCCACCTACGAGCAGTACTTC. The full variable domain, with the rest looked up from reference TRBV2 and TRBJ2-7, is EPEVTQTPSHQVTQMGQEVILRCVPISNHLYFYWYRQILGQKVEFLVSFYNNEISEKSEIFDDQFSVERPDGSNFTLKIRSTKLEDSAMYFCASSERAGPTYEQYFGPGTRLTVT.